This T cell receptor (beta chain) appears in the sequencing data of a study of siplizumab effects on memory and regulatory T cells. Using immunoSEQ multiplex PCR, the repertoire was profiled, and TCRdb retains in-frame clones only, with some absent. The table lists roughly 100,000 clones, about 90% of them singletons. This sequence was found in a human donor in good health. The sequencing sample was made of non-Treg CD4+ T cells sorted from blood.

CDR3 sequence: CASSKQGVESYTF. The CDR3 DNA is TGCGCCAGCTCCAAACAGGGAGTAGAGAGCTACACCTTC. The chain recombines TRBV5-1 with TRBJ1-2; D perhaps matches TRBD1 (6 bases). This CDR3 region has 13 residues. Germline lookup yields CDR1 SGHRS and CDR2 YFSETQ. The V gene lost 7 bases and the J gene lost 9 bases, with 19 bases spanning the gap.